This TCR beta chain is drawn from a study of blood T cell repertoires in COVID-19. Study as a whole: Collection of acute and convalescent COVID-19 samples took place in the United States, Italy and Spain. PBMCs, B-cell-depleted T cells, or T cells provided the cDNA or gDNA that made up the material.

Seattle researchers signed up patients amid active infection and tracked them longitudinally. The data were produced by immunoSEQ multiplex PCR, yet TCRdb's version contains in-frame clones alone and is incomplete. Here the sample spans over 250,000 clones, approximately 84% being singletons. The clonotype originates from a human donor with COVID-19, enrolled during active disease. The donor label of this sample is uncertain. Sequences were obtained from peripheral blood.

DNA for the CDR3: TGTGCCAGCAGTGAAGCATACAGGACAGGCAATGAGCAGTTCTTC. It yields the protein CASSEAYRTGNEQFF. The chain combines TRBV6-1 with TRBJ2-1, with 7 bases fitting TRBD1. Germline CDR1 is MNHNS and CDR2 is SASEGT. The CDR3 covers 15 residues. Trimming removed 0 bases from V and 6 bases from J; junction bases left unmatched: 5.